This TCR beta chain is drawn from a study of blood T cell repertoires in COVID-19. Study background: PBMCs, B-cell-depleted T cells, or T cells were the source of the cDNA or gDNA that made up the material.

Per the original methods: Amplification from reference gene primers served as the basis for estimated nucleated cell counts. Libraries were prepared by immunoSEQ multiplex PCR; TCRdb keeps only in-frame clonotypes and omits some of them. That table supplies the V and J calls and clone size; D and trimming were determined from the DNA. The sample has approximately 70,000 clones, about 80% seen once. This clone was seen at least ten times. Germline CDR1 and CDR2: KGHSH and LQKENI. V was pared by 0 bases and J by 4 bases, with 9 bases of the junction left unmatched. This CDR3 has 17 residues. The receptor was isolated from a man in his fifties or sixties with active or convalescent COVID-19. The genes are TRBV18 and TRBJ2-3; 8 bases map to TRBD2. Source material: peripheral blood. CDR3 sequence reads: CASSPPTRGAGSDTQYF. In nucleotides, the CDR3 is TGTGCCAGCTCACCACCGACGCGGGGGGCGGGGTCAGATACGCAGTATTTT. Looking up the rest from reference TRBV18 and TRBJ2-3 gives the full variable domain: NAGVMQNPRHLVRRRGQEARLRCSPMKGHSHVYWYRQLPEEGLKFMVYLQKENIIDESGMPKERFSAEFPKEGPSILRIQQVVRGDSAAYFCASSPPTRGAGSDTQYFGPGTRLTVL.